This T cell receptor (beta chain) comes out of a study of blood T cell repertoires in COVID-19. The data were produced by immunoSEQ multiplex PCR, yet TCRdb's version contains in-frame clones alone and is incomplete. The data contain over 300,000 clones, 70% to 90% of them singletons. J gave up 8 bases and V 3 bases, and 3 bases lay outside the gene matches. Germline assignment: CDR1 SGHTS and CDR2 YDEGEE. The CDR3 totals 12 residues. The origin of this receptor is a man between 25 and 39 years old who had recovered from COVID-19. The chain combines TRBV5-8 with TRBJ1-1; TRBD1 matches 8 bases. Sequencing was done on a sample of PBMCs or T cells enriched from blood (not recorded which). The CDR3 loop reads CASSWGQVEAFF. CDR3 sequence (DNA): TGTGCCAGCAGCTGGGGACAGGTAGAAGCTTTCTTT.